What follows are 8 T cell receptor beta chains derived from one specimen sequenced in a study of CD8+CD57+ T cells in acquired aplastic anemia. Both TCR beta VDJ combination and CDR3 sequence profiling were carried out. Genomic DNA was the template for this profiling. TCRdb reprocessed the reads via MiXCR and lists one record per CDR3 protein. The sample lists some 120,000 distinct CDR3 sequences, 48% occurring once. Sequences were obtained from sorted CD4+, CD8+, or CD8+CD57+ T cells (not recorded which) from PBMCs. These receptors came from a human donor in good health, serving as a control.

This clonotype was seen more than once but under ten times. The CDR3 sequence: CASSRGTSGGRTGELFF. CDR3 bases: TGTGCCAGCAGCCGCGGGACTAGCGGGGGGAGGACCGGGGAGCTGTTTTTT. The J gene is TRBJ2-2, the V gene TRBV11-1; 15 bases are shared with TRBD2. The CDR3 runs to 17 residues. Germline V gives CDR1 SGHAT, CDR2 FQDESV (reference sequence). The V and J ends lost 5 bases and 5 bases, in that order; junction bases with no gene match: 6.

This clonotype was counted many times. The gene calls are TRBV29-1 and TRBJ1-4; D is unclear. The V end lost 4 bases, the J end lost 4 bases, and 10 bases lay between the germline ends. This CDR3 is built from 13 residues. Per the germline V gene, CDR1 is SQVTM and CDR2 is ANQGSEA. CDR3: CSVGVGINEKLFF. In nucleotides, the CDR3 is TGCAGCGTTGGGGTAGGGATTAATGAAAAACTGTTTTTT.

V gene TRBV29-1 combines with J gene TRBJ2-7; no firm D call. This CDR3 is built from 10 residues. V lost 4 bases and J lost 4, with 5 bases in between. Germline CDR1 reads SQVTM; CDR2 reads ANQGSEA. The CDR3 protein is CSVGDYEQYF. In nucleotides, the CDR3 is TGCAGCGTTGGCGATTACGAGCAGTACTTC.

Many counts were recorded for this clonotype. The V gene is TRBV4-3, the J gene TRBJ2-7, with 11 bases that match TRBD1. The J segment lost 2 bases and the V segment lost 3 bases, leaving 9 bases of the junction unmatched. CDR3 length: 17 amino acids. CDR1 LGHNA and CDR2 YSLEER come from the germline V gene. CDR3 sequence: CASSHPWDRGLTYEQYF. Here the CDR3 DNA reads TGCGCCAGCAGCCACCCCTGGGACAGGGGGTTGACCTACGAGCAGTACTTC.

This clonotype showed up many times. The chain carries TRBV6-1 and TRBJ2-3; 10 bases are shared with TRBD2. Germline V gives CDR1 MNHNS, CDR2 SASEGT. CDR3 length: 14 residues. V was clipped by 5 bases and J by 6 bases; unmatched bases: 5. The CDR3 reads CASSNSGGTDTQYF. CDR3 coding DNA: TGTGCCAGCAGTAATAGCGGGGGGACGGATACGCAGTATTTT.

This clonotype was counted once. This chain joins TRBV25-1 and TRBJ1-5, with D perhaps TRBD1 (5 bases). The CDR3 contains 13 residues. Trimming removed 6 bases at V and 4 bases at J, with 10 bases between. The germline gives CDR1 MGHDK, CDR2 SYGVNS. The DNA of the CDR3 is TGTGCCAGCAGCTTCGACAGAAATCAGCCCCAGCATTTT. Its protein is CASSFDRNQPQHF.

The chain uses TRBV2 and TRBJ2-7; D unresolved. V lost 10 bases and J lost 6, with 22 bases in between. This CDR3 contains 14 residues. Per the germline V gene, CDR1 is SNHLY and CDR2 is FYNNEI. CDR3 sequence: CATQDRREKSEQYF. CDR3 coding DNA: TGTGCCACCCAAGACCGCAGAGAAAAATCCGAGCAGTACTTC. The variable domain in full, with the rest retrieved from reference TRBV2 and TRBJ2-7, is EPEVTQTPSHQVTQMGQEVILRCVPISNHLYFYWYRQILGQKVEFLVSFYNNEISEKSEIFDDQFSVERPDGSNFTLKIRSTKLEDSAMYFCATQDRREKSEQYFGPGTRLTVT.

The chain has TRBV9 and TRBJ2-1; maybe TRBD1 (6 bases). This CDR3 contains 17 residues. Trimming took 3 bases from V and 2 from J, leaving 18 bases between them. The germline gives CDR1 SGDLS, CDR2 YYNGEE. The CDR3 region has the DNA TGTGCCAGCAGCGCCATGATCAGCCGGGACACCTACAATGAGCAGTTCTTC. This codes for CASSAMISRDTYNEQFF.